This T cell receptor beta chain was sequenced in a study of regulatory T cells in long-lasting Graves disease (dated by TCRdb to about 2021). In the study overall: Patients with newly diagnosed Graves' disease had been on antithyroid drugs for under 3 months. Persistent Graves' disease patients were compared with newly diagnosed Graves' disease patients by peripheral blood TCR sequencing and RNA sequencing. The study was registered as a clinical trial and conducted in China. A total of roughly 33 samples were covered by TCR sequencing, comprising about 13 persistent and approximately 20 newly diagnosed Graves' disease patients. The paper's findings and limits, for the study overall: Preferential use of TRBV28, TRBJ1-2 and TRBJ2-5 was observed in persistent disease, whereas TRBV20-1 and TRBJ2-1 were favored in newly diagnosed disease. More public clonotypes were shared among persistent patients (roughly 2,900) than among newly diagnosed patients (more than 900). Only peripheral blood was studied, because thyroid tissue, the primary lesion, was inaccessible. Compared with newly diagnosed patients, patients with persistent Graves' disease had lower TCR Shannon entropy and fewer highly expanded clones, which suggests clonal expansion. Sequencing and analysis were limited to the TCR beta chain. As a limitation, the authors acknowledged that the small sample size may reduce accuracy.

The germline V gene gives CDR1 as MNHEY and CDR2 as SVGEGT. A distance of 12 bases separates the germline ends of V and J, which lose 4 bases and 2 bases respectively. The CDR3 spans 15 residues, from the cysteine through the phenylalanine. Only CDR3 DNA remains: 45 bases, in frame from the first base. The library was produced with multiplex PCR. These reads were obtained on an Illumina HiSeq 4000. To build TCR beta libraries, CDR3 regions were amplified by Arm-PCR using iRepertoire HTBI primers. Before sequencing, the PCR products underwent gel purification. From the authors' description of their analysis: A total of 60 to 80 TRBV and some 15 TRBJ segments were identified across samples and were used for gene usage analysis of CDR3 amino acid clonotypes. Filtered high-quality paired reads were merged into contigs using COPE and FqMerger. BLAST was used to align contigs to IMGT TRBV, TRBD and TRBJ reference genes, with CDR3 defined following IMGT. Highly expanded clones were defined as clonotypes with a frequency above 0.1%. Repertoire diversity was measured by Shannon entropy, and V-J evenness by the Gini coefficient. A clonotype found in more than one individual was treated as public. TCRdb trimmed the raw reads at Q25, called clones with MiXCR and kept productive beta chains. Rows matching on CDR3 protein sequence are summarized as one entry with the most common DNA and genes. The V and J calls, along with clone size, are taken from TCRdb and not from the paper's own processing. The sample includes about 430,000 distinct CDR3 sequences, with approximately 16% observed a single time. The ten top clones hold approximately 7.8% of the sample.

Note on this clonotype: What this receptor recognizes is not known. No base quality values were provided; no much bigger clone lies one nucleotide off.

This specimen's time point label, interpreted: newly diagnosed GD, antithyroid drugs for less than 3 months. For both TCR sequencing and RNA sequencing, RNA was extracted from PBMCs using TRIzol. Graves' disease was diagnosed according to American Thyroid Association guidelines. Patients were recruited from an endocrinology department in Xi'an, China. Each patient gave roughly 10 milliliters of peripheral blood, collected in an EDTA anticoagulant tube. Ficoll Paque Plus density gradient separation was used to isolate PBMCs, and no further T cell sorting was performed. An Agilent 2100 Bioanalyzer and agarose gel were used to assess RNA quality, and a NanoDrop 2000 was used to measure RNA concentration. A further study also used this sample, focusing on T cells in Graves' hyperthyroidism and ophthalmopathy. The second study reports: Stable Graves' hyperthyroidism was defined as no progression to ophthalmopathy during 18 months of follow-up. Hyperthyroidism patients were newly diagnosed, with disease duration under 2 months, and aged 18 to 65 years. Exclusion was applied to patients with uncontrolled infections, other autoimmune diseases, pregnancy or lactation. Diagnoses were established on the basis of clinical symptoms, serum thyroxine and TRAb, thyroid ultrasound, and orbital computed tomography. A first-round RT-PCR of the TCR CDR3 used the HTBI primer set with the Qiagen OneStep RT-PCR kit. Blood samples also contained most of the expanded thyroid clonotypes (frequency above 0.001), which suggests that blood repertoires may reflect thyroid immune responses. A model built on a 13 V-J signature distinguished ophthalmopathy from stable hyperthyroidism, reaching 85% to 90% sensitivity and 81.08% specificity in cross-validation and 80%/75% in testing. In validation, the model predicted progression to ophthalmopathy a median of roughly 6.1 months before onset, with 70% to 71% sensitivity and just under 75% specificity. To identify distinguishing TCR V-J signatures, a discovery cohort of about a hundred patients was used, comprising 40 to 45 with Graves' ophthalmopathy and about 59 with stable Graves' hyperthyroidism. Whether ophthalmopathy could be predicted prospectively was tested in an independent validation cohort made up of some 20 hyperthyroidism patients plus 17 patients who later progressed to ophthalmopathy. The 75 to 100 discovery patients were divided at random into training and test sets in a 7:3 ratio. In several Graves' hyperthyroidism patients, the study also compared T-cell repertoires from thyroid tissue with T-cell repertoires from blood. Following sampling, methimazole starting at 30 mg daily was given to hyperthyroidism patients, and high-dose intravenous methylprednisolone was given to ophthalmopathy patients. Libraries were constructed in a second round of multiplex PCR, after which size selection and purification were carried out. The libraries were sequenced on an Illumina HiSeq2000 using paired-end 100 bp reads. SOAPnuke was used to process the raw data, with reads discarded if the reads contained adapters or uncalled bases, had a mean Phred below 15, or lacked an exact constant-primer or identifier match. High-quality paired reads were merged using COPE v1.2.5, and each unique nucleotide sequence was defined as a clonotype. Clonotypes were aligned to IMGT TRBV, TRBD and TRBJ reference segments using MiTCR v1.1. Only V-J combinations with frequency above 0.0001, covering 98% to 99.2% of repertoires, were analysed. A TCS score was defined as the ratio between F50 (clonal expansion) and ExV (chaos), using BLOSUM62-based TCRdist between CDR3 peptides within each V-J. Welch's t-statistics and random forest reduced 500 to 550 V-J features to 10 to 15, which were used in a naive Bayes classifier (R e1071). No statistical method was used to fix the sample size in advance, and group allocation was not hidden from the investigators. TCR Vbeta CDR3 sequencing of 120 to 150 peripheral blood samples (under 45 ophthalmopathy, roughly 74 hyperthyroidism and some 17 progressor patients) is reported in the paper.

This sequence uses TRBV6-2 or TRBV6-3 and TRBJ1-5; the D gene cannot be resolved reliably. Sequenced here: peripheral blood mononuclear cells (PBMCs), sampled at new diagnosis, from a patient treated with antithyroid drugs. This receptor was identified in a woman aged 40-49 years with Graves disease. Donor details come from another sample of the same person, matched by shared clones. The nucleotides are TGTGCCAGCAGTTCCCGTCGAGTTCGCAATCAGCCCCAGCATTTT. This yields the protein CASSSRRVRNQPQHF.